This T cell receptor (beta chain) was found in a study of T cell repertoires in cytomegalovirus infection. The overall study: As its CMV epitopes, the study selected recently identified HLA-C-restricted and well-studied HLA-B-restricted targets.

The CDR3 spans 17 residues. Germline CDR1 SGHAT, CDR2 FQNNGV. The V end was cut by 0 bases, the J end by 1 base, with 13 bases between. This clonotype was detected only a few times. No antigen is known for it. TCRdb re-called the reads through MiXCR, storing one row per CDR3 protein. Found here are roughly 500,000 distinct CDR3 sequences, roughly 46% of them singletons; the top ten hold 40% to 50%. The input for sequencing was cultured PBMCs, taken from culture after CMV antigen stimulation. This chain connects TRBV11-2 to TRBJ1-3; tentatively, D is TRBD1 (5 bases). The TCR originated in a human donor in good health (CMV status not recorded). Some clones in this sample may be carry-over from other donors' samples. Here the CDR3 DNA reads TGTGCCAGCAGCTTAGAGAGGGACTGGTATTCTGGAAACACCATATATTTT. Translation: CASSLERDWYSGNTIYF.